The 5 T cell receptor beta chains listed next were all sequenced from one sample in a study of blood T cell repertoires in COVID-19. Only in-frame clones appear in the TCRdb table, and some are missing; sequencing was by immunoSEQ multiplex PCR. The sample records about 480,000 clones, around 89% being singletons. Sequencing used PBMCs or T cells enriched from blood (not recorded which). All receptors derive from a woman aged 40 to 50 who had recovered from COVID-19.

The CDR3 sequence: CASSSPAGNYEQYF. The CDR3 DNA is TGTGCCAGCAGTTCCCCGGCAGGGAACTACGAGCAGTACTTC. The chain combines TRBV6-5 with TRBJ2-7; weak D call: TRBD1 (5 bases). Between the trimmed V and J ends, which lost 4 bases and 3 bases, there was a span of 13 bases. The CDR3 totals 14 residues. The germline gives CDR1 MNHEY, CDR2 SVGAGI.

The V and J genes are TRBV9 and TRBJ2-1; the match to TRBD2 covers 7 bases. The trim removed 4 bases at V and 5 bases at J, leaving 18 bases unmatched. CDR1 is SGDLS and CDR2 is YYNGEE in the germline V gene. There are 18 residues in the CDR3. The DNA of the CDR3 is TGTGCCAGCAGCCTTCGGGACTACACACCGGTTGTCAACAATGAGCAGTTCTTC. This codes for CASSLRDYTPVVNNEQFF.

The rearrangement joins TRBV19 to TRBJ2-1; 7 bases line up with TRBD2. The junction had 8 bases not matched to a gene; V was cut back by 3 bases and J by 0 bases. CDR3 size: 17 residues. Germline V CDR1 and CDR2: LNHDA, SQIVND (reference sequence). CDR3 residues: CASSMFEAGPSYNEQFF. In nucleotides, the CDR3 is TGTGCCAGTAGTATGTTTGAAGCGGGACCCTCCTACAATGAGCAGTTCTTC.

J is TRBJ2-1 and V is TRBV2; TRBD2 matches at 10 bases. CDR1 and CDR2 from the germline V gene are SNHLY and FYNNEI. J gave up 5 bases and V 6 bases, and 13 bases lay outside the gene matches. The CDR3 is 17 residues long. DNA for the CDR3: TGTGCCAGCAGGGGGGGGGATTGGACTAGCGGAGACAATGAGCAGTTCTTC. Its translation is CASRGGDWTSGDNEQFF.

The chain has TRBV18 and TRBJ2-7; 7 bases line up with TRBD2. V trimming: 6 bases; J trimming: 4 bases; junction bases outside the gene matches: 12. Germline V gives CDR1 KGHSH, CDR2 LQKENI. The CDR3 sequence is 15 residues long. CDR3 residues: CASSRTVGGEYEQYF. The CDR3 DNA sequence: TGTGCCAGCTCCCGCACTGTTGGGGGGGAATACGAGCAGTACTTC.